This T cell receptor (beta chain) comes out of a study of monozygotic twins with inflammatory bowel disease. CDR3 length equals 15 residues. Germline assignment: CDR1 MRHNA and CDR2 SNTAGT. TCRdb re-called the 5' RACE reads and gives one entry per CDR3 protein, without DNA. This table lists just over 300,000 distinct CDR3 sequences. The receptor was derived from a human donor with ulcerative colitis or Crohn's disease, or a healthy co-twin of an affected twin (not recorded which). The material sequenced was blood. The rearrangement uses TRBV6-4 and TRBJ1-2; TCRdb's assignment of TRBD1 cannot be checked, as there is no DNA. CDR3 sequence: CASSDSGTGSYGYTF.